This T cell receptor (beta chain) originates from a study of T cells in Graves' hyperthyroidism and ophthalmopathy. Germline lookup yields CDR1 SGHRS and CDR2 YFSETQ. CDR3 length equals 13 residues. Amplification yielded TCR beta CDR3 regions, with RNA transcripts as the source. HTBI primers drove first-round RT-PCR of the TCR CDR3. TCRdb fed the multiplex PCR reads into MiXCR, producing one record per CDR3 protein. The profile covers roughly 840,000 distinct CDR3 sequences, with approximately 40% appearing a single time and roughly 8.3% taken by the ten largest. Turning to this clonotype: An end of the junction differs from the germline gene, which may be a read error.

This chain joins TRBV5-1 and TRBJ2-2; 10 bases map to TRBD2. Sequenced sample: blood. The source is a man aged 18-30 years with Graves' hyperthyroidism. The CDR3 protein is CASSPLASGGLFF. CDR3 nucleotides: TGCGCCAGCAGCCCTTTGGCTAGCGGGGGGCTGTTTTTT.